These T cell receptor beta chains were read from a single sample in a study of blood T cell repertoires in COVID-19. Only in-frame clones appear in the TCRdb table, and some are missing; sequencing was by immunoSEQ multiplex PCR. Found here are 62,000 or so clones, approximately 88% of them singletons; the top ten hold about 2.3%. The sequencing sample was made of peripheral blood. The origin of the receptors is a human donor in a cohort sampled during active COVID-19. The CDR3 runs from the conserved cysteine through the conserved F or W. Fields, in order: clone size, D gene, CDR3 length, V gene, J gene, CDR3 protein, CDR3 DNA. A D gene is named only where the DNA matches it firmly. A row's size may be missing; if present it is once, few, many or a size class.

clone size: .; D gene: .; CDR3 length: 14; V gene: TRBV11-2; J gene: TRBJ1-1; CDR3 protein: CASSFLDGVALAFF; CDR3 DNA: TGTGCCAGCAGCTTCCTAGACGGTGTCGCCCTGGCTTTCTTT
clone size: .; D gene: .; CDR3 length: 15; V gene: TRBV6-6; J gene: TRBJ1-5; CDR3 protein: CASSYRAGGNQPQHF; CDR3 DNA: TGTGCCAGCAGTTACAGGGCCGGGGGCAATCAGCCCCAGCATTTT
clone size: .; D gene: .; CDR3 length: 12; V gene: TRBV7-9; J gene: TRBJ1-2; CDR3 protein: CASSFLIQESFF; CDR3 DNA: TGTGCCAGCAGCTTCCTAATACAGGAATCCTTCTTC
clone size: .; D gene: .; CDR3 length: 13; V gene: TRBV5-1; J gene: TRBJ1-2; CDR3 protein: CASSPQGGTGYTF; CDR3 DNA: TGCGCCAGCAGCCCCCAAGGAGGGACTGGCTACACCTTC
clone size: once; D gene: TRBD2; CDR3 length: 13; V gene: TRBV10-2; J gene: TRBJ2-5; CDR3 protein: CASKTSGGEVQYF; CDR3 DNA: TGCGCCAGCAAAACTAGCGGGGGGGAGGTCCAGTACTTC
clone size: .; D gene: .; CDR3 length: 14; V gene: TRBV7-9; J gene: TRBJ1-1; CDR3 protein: CASSRGGMNTEAFF; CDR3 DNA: TGTGCCAGCAGTCGGGGGGGTATGAACACTGAAGCTTTCTTT
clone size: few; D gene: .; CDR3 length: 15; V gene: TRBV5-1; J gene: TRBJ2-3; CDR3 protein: CASSLRQPSADTQYF; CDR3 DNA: TGCGCCAGCAGCTTGAGACAGCCCTCTGCAGATACGCAGTATTTT
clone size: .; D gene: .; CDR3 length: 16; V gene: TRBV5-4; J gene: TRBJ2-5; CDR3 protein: CASSPEPELYQETQYF; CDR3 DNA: TGTGCCAGCAGTCCCGAACCCGAACTTTACCAAGAGACCCAGTACTTC
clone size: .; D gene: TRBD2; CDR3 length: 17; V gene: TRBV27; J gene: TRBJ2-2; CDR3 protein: CASSSGLAGGFTGELFF; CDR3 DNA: TGTGCCAGCAGTTCCGGACTAGCGGGGGGGTTTACCGGGGAGCTGTTTTTT
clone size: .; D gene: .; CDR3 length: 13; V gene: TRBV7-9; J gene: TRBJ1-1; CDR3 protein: CASRKAENTEAFF; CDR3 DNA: TGTGCCAGCAGAAAGGCGGAAAACACTGAAGCTTTCTTT
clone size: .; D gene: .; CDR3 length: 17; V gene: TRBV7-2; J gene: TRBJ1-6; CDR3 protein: CASSPHDLGQGDSPLHF; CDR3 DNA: TGTGCCAGCAGCCCCCACGATTTAGGACAAGGAGATTCACCCCTCCACTTT
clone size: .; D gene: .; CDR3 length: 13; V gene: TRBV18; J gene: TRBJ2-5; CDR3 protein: CASSPGLAETQYF; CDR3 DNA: TGTGCCAGCTCACCAGGGCTAGCAGAGACCCAGTACTTC
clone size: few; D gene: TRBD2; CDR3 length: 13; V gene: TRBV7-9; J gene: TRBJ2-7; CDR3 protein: CAAGRLSSYEQYF; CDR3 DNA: TGTGCAGCGGGGAGGCTGAGCTCCTACGAGCAGTACTTC
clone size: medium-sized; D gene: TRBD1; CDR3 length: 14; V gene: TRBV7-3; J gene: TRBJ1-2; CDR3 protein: CASSNLQGAGGYTF; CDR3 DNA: TGTGCCAGCAGCAACTTACAGGGGGCCGGTGGCTACACCTTC
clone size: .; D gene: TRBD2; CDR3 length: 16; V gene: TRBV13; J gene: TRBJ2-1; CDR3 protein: CATGDRSGISYNEQFF; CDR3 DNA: TGTGCCACCGGTGATAGGAGCGGGATTTCCTACAATGAGCAGTTCTTC
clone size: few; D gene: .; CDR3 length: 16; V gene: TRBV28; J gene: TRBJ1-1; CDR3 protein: CASSWGYRALNTEAFF; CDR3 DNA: TGTGCCAGCAGTTGGGGCTACAGAGCCTTGAACACTGAAGCTTTCTTT
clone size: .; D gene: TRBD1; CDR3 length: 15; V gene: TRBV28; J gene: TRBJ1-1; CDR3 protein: CASSSLTGGLQRAFF; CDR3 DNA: TGTGCCAGCAGTTCCCTGACAGGGGGCCTGCAGCGGGCTTTCTTT
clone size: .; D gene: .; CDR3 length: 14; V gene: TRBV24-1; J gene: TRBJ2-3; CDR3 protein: CATSDLWAEPAQYF; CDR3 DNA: TGTGCCACCAGTGATTTATGGGCCGAGCCTGCGCAGTATTTT
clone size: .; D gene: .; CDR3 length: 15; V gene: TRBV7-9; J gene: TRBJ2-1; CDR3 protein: CASSPALQGRYEQFF; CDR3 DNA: TGTGCCAGCAGCCCCGCATTACAGGGGAGGTATGAGCAGTTCTTC
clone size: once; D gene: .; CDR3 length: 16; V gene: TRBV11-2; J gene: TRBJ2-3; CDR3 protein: CASSLKSTGSTDTQYF; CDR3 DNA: TGTGCCAGCAGCCTAAAATCCACAGGTAGCACAGATACGCAGTATTTT
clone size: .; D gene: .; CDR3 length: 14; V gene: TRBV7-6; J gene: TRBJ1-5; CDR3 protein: CASSESGGDQPQHF; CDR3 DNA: TGTGCCAGCAGCGAGAGCGGCGGAGATCAGCCCCAGCATTTT
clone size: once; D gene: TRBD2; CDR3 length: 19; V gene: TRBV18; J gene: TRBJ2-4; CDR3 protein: CASSSTGLAGGVPLNIQYF; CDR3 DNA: TGTGCCAGCTCATCAACGGGACTAGCGGGGGGGGTGCCCCTAAACATTCAGTACTTC
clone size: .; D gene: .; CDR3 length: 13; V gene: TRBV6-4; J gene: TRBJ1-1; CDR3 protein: CASSKNLRTEAFF; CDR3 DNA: TGTGCCAGCAGTAAGAACTTACGCACTGAAGCTTTCTTT
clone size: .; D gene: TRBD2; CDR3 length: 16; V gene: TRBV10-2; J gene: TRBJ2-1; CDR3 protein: CASSELAGGLRNEQFF; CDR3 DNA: TGCGCCAGCAGTGAACTAGCGGGAGGGCTTAGGAATGAGCAGTTCTTC
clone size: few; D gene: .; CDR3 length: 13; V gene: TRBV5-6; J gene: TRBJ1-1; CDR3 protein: CASSFIGETEAFF; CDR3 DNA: TGTGCCAGCAGCTTTATCGGGGAGACTGAAGCTTTCTTT
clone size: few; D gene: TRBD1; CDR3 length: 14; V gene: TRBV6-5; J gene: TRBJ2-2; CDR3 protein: CASTLTGDTGELFF; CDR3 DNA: TGTGCCAGCACCCTGACAGGGGACACCGGGGAGCTGTTTTTT
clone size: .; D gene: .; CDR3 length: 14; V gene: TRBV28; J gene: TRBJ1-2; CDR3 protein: CASSLGRTYYGYTF; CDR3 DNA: TGTGCCAGCAGTTTAGGGAGAACTTACTATGGCTACACCTTC
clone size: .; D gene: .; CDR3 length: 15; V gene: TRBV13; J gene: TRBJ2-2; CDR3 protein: CASSPGIAAAGELFF; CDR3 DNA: TGTGCCAGCAGCCCCGGTATAGCGGCGGCCGGGGAGCTGTTTTTT
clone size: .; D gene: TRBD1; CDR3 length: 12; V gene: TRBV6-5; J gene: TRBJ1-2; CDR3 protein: CASRQGFYGYTF; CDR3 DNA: TGTGCCAGCAGACAGGGGTTCTATGGCTACACCTTC
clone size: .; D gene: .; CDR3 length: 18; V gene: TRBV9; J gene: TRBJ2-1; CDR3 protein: CASSPLVGLTSSYNEQFF; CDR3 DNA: TGTGCCAGCAGTCCCCTGGTGGGCCTGACGAGCTCCTACAATGAGCAGTTCTTC
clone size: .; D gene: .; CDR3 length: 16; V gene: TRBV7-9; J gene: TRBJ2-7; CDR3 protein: CASPPRYPALSYEQYF; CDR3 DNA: TGTGCCAGCCCCCCGAGGTACCCTGCCCTGTCCTACGAGCAGTACTTC
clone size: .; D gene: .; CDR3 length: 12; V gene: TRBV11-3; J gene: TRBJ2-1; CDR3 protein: CASSHGSDEQFF; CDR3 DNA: TGTGCCAGCAGCCACGGGTCGGATGAGCAGTTCTTC
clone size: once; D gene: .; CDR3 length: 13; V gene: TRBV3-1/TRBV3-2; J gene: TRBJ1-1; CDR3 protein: CASSQRENTEAFF; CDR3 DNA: TGTGCCAGCAGCCAACGGGAGAACACTGAAGCTTTCTTT
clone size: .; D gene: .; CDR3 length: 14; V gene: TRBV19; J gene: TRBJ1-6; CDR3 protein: CASSISRGNSPLHF; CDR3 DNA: TGTGCCAGTAGTATTTCCAGAGGGAATTCACCCCTCCACTTT